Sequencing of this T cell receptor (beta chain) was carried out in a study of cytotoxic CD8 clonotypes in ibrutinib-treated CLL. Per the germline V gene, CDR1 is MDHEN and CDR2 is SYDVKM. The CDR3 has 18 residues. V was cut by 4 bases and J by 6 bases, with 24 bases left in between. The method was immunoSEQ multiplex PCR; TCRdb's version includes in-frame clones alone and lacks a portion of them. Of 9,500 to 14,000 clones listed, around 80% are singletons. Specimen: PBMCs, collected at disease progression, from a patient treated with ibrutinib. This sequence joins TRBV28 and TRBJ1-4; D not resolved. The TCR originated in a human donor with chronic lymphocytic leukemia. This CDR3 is CASSSGRMYLRWDEKLFF. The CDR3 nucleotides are TGTGCCAGCAGTTCCGGGAGAATGTACTTGAGGTGGGATGAAAAACTGTTTTTT.